This TCR beta chain originates from a study of blood T cells in healthy people across ages. The CDR3 length is 15 residues. V dropped 5 bases and J dropped 3; count of bases not matched to a gene: 6. CDR1 is MNHNY, CDR2 SVGAGI, per germline (reference sequence). PCR was performed a second time for about 7 to 12 cycles using a sample-barcoded 5' primer and a J-beta primer mix. From the 5' RACE reads, TCRdb called clonotypes with MiXCR, one entry per CDR3 protein. The repertoire holds about 640,000 distinct CDR3 sequences, with approximately 50% as singletons. Per-sample PBMC isolation yielded at least 6 million cells.

V and J are TRBV6-6 and TRBJ2-5, with 10 positions matching TRBD1. The sequence came from a man aged 55 to 70 in good health. What was sequenced was blood. CDR3 residues: CASSARDRGKETQYF. The CDR3 coding sequence is TGTGCCAGCAGTGCCCGGGACAGGGGAAAAGAGACCCAGTACTTC.